This T cell receptor beta chain was identified during a study of post-analysis software for immune sequencing data (dated by TCRdb to the mid-2010s). Notes on the research overall: Disease courses on record covered relapsing-remitting, secondary progressive and progressive-relapsing multiple sclerosis, though some patients had no subtype annotation. A subset of samples was prepared in parallel using single-end sample barcoding, then pooled and co-amplified after Illumina adapter ligation. The multiple sclerosis patient repertoires were compared with some twelve previously published healthy control repertoires from donors aged roughly 6 to 27 years. Results and caveats for the whole study, not just this receptor: Significantly lower normalized Chao1 diversity was found in multiple sclerosis patients than in controls, suggesting substantial peripheral T-cell clonal expansion. Significantly higher frequencies in patients than in controls were found for roughly 5 TRBV segments, including TRBV5-6, TRBV5-1 and TRBV20-1. Strong co-clustering of samples prepared in the same batch was shown by direct clustering with F measure, prompting a batch-effect correction. The control group was slightly older than the multiple sclerosis patient group.

Here V drops 5 bases and J drops 7 bases, and the junction holds 18 bases not matched to any gene. The CDR3 numbers 17 residues from cysteine through phenylalanine. Here the CDR3 DNA is all that survives: 51 bases in frame from base 1. The CDR1 and CDR2 encoded by the germline V gene are SNHLY and FYNNEI. Library construction relied on PCR. The sequencer was an Illumina HiSeq 2500. To reduce PCR and sequencing biases, unique molecular identifiers were built into the TCR beta cDNA libraries. Approximately 500,000 cDNA molecules were obtained for every 1 to 10 million input T cells, so each molecule roughly corresponded to one T cell. Patient libraries were prepared and sequenced with the same protocol used for the earlier healthy control dataset. Samples belonging to the same batch were prepared together, multiplexed and sequenced on a shared HiSeq lane. The published analysis was carried out like this. Raw barcoded reads were processed with MIGEC, and single-read molecular identifier groups were discarded before consensus assembly and CDR3 extraction. VDJtools was used for post-analysis of the clonotype tables, and diversity was normalized by down-sampling every dataset to the size of the smallest sample. Repertoire overlap clustering matched CDR3 amino acid but not nucleotide sequences to correct batch-related cross-sample contamination. The public reads were run again by TCRdb, first through fastp at Q25 and then through MiXCR, and only productive beta chains were kept. Each CDR3 protein gets just one entry, which takes the most common genes and DNA from the rows behind it. The V and J calls were not made by the authors but by TCRdb's processing. Recorded for this sample are a few hundred thousand distinct CDR3 sequences; roughly a third of them occurred a single time. The ten largest clonotypes hold under 5.5% of the sample.

To demonstrate the VDJtools post-analysis software, the study profiled TCR beta repertoires from the peripheral blood of about a dozen young patients with multiple sclerosis. Multiple sclerosis patients were children and adolescents aged roughly 6 to 17 years. This clonotype has just one count. Its antigen specificity is not known. A much larger clone differs from this one at a single base, so this may be a read error. The specimen sequenced was blood. The TCR was taken from a girl under 18 with multiple sclerosis. The receptor chain draws on TRBV2 and TRBJ2-7; a stretch of 9 junction bases matches TRBD2. The CDR3 protein is CASSLRGGGASYNEQYF. The nucleotide sequence reads as follows: TGTGCCAGCAGTTTACGCGGCGGGGGGGCCTCCTACAATGAGCAGTACTTC. The full variable domain, completed from the reference TRBV2 and TRBJ2-7 proteins outside the CDR3, reads EPEVTQTPSHQVTQMGQEVILRCVPISNHLYFYWYRQILGQKVEFLVSFYNNEISEKSEIFDDQFSVERPDGSNFTLKIRSTKLEDSAMYFCASSLRGGGASYNEQYFGPGTRLTVT.